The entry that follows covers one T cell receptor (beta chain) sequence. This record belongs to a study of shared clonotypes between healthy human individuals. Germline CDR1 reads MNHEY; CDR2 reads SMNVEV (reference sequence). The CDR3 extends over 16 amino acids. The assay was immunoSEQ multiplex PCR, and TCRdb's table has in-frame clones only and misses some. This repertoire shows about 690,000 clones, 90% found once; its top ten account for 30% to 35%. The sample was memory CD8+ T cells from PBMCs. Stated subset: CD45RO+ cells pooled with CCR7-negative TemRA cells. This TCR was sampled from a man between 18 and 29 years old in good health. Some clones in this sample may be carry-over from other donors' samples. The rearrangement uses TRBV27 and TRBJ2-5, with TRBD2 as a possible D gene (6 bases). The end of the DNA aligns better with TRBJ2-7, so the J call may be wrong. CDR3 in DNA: TGTGCCAGCAGTTTATCTAGCGGAGAGAGCTCCTACGAGCAGTACTTC. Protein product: CASSLSSGESSYEQYF.